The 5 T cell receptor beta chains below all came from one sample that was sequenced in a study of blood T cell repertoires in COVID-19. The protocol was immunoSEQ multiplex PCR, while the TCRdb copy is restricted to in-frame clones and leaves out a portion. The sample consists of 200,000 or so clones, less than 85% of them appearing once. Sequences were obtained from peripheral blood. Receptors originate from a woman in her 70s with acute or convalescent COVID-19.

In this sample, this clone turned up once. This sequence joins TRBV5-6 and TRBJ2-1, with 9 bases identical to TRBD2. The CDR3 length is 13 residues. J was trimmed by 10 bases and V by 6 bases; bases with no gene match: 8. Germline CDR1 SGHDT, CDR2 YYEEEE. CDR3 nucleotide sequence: TGTGCCAGCAATCCCGGGACTAGCTACGAGCAGTTCTTC. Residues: CASNPGTSYEQFF.

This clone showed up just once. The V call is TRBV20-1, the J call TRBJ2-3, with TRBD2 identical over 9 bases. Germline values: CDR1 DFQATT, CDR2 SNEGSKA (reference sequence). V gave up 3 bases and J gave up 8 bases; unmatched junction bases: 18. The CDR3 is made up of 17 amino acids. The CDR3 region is CSASNAWLAGFKTTQYF. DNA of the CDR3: TGCAGTGCTAGTAATGCTTGGCTAGCGGGATTTAAGACTACGCAGTATTTT.

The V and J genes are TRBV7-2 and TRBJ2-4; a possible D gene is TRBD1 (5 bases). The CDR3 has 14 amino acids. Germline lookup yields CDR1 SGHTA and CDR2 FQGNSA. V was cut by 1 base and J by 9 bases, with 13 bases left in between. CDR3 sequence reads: CASSLDGRAIIQYF. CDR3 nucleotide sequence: TGTGCCAGCAGCTTAGATGGCAGGGCAATCATTCAGTACTTC.

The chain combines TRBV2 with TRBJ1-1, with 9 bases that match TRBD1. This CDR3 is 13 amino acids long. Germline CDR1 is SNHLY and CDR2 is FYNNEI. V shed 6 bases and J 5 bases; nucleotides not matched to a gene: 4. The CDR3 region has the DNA TGTGCCAGCAGGGACAGGGGAGGGACTGAAGCTTTCTTT. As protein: CASRDRGGTEAFF.

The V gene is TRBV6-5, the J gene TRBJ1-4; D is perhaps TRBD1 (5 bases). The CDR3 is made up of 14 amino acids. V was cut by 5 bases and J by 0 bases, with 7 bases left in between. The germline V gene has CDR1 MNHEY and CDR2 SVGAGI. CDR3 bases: TGTGCCAGCAGTCGACAGCCAACTAATGAAAAACTGTTTTTT. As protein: CASSRQPTNEKLFF.